This T cell receptor beta chain was sequenced for a study of radiation and T cells in renal cell carcinoma. A word on this clone: The antigen remains unidentified.

Study results and limitations: Top tumor clonotypes rose in blood 2 weeks post-radiation, then contracted. Pretreatment tumor biopsies were lacking, so baseline clonotypes are unknown.

Sequencing was performed with immunoSEQ multiplex PCR; in TCRdb, only in-frame clones are kept and a portion is missing. The sample shows under 100,000 clones, around four fifths of them seen only once. Time point denoted: blood 4 weeks post-SBRT, at nephrectomy. Treatment noted: 15 Gy SBRT to primary tumor, nephrectomy 4 weeks later. Nephrectomy followed 15 Gy stereotactic body radiation by 4 weeks. Blood was sampled at baseline, 2 weeks and 4 weeks after SBRT. The receptor was isolated from a man aged 45-65 years with renal cell carcinoma. Sequences were derived from blood, sampled from a patient whose treatment included radiotherapy and nephrectomy.

CDR3 region: CASSFGTGGFNEQFF. In DNA, the CDR3 is TGTGCCAGCAGCTTCGGGACAGGGGGCTTCAATGAGCAGTTCTTC. The chain couples TRBV13 to TRBJ2-1; 12 nucleotides line up with TRBD1. V lost 3 bases and J lost 6; bases outside the gene matches: 3. This CDR3 has 15 residues. Germline assignment: CDR1 PRHDT and CDR2 FYEKMQ (reference sequence).